The 13 T cell receptor beta chains listed next were all sequenced from one sample in a study of T cell repertoires in cytomegalovirus infection. These receptors have no identified antigens. TCRdb re-called the reads with MiXCR, one entry per CDR3 protein. The sample lists about 920,000 distinct CDR3 sequences, about a third seen once, with about 14% in the top ten. The material was cultured CD8+ T cells from PBMCs, obtained from culture after CMV antigen stimulation. Every receptor here comes from a human donor in good health (CMV status not recorded). Some clones in this sample may be carry-over from other donors' samples.

The chain has TRBV14 and TRBJ1-3, with 7 positions matching TRBD1. Germline V gene lookup returns CDR1 SGHDN and CDR2 FVKESK. The CDR3 contains 15 residues. The ends lost 3 bases at V and 8 bases at J; junction bases unmatched: 10. This chain's CDR3 is CASSQDRRRPDTIYF. The CDR3 coding sequence is TGTGCCAGCAGCCAGGACAGGCGGCGCCCGGACACCATATATTTT.

This clonotype was seen many times. The chain joins TRBV18 to TRBJ2-1; D is unclear. Germline lookup yields CDR1 KGHSH and CDR2 LQKENI. The CDR3 spans 13 residues. V was trimmed by 0 bases and J by 6 bases, leaving 6 bases between them. The CDR3 DNA reads as TGTGCCAGCTCACCACCCCAGCCCAATGAGCAGTTCTTC. This encodes CASSPPQPNEQFF.

This clonotype was observed a few times. V and J are TRBV15 and TRBJ2-1, with D possibly TRBD1 on 5 matching bases. Germline V CDR1 and CDR2: LNHNV, YYDKDF (reference sequence). Trimming left V 0 bases short and J 1 base short, with 10 bases between. This CDR3 has 16 residues. The CDR3 loop reads CATSRDYQGSYNEQFF. The CDR3 DNA sequence: TGTGCCACCAGCAGAGATTACCAGGGTTCCTACAATGAGCAGTTCTTC.

This clonotype has just a few counts. This chain joins TRBV7-9 and TRBJ1-4; D is uncertain. The CDR3 has 15 amino acids. Looked up from germline, CDR1 is SEHNR and CDR2 is FQNEAQ (reference sequence). V was pared by 1 base and J by 6 bases, with 12 bases between. CDR3 protein: CASSLGGSRDEKLFF. The CDR3 region has the DNA TGTGCCAGCAGCTTAGGAGGCAGCCGCGATGAAAAACTGTTTTTT.

This clonotype was observed at least ten times. The V gene is TRBV7-8, the J gene TRBJ2-7; 9 bases are shared with TRBD1. The J segment lost 2 bases and the V segment lost 5 bases, leaving 4 bases of the junction unmatched. The germline gives CDR1 SGHVS, CDR2 FQNEAQ. This CDR3 region has 14 residues. The CDR3: CASSTGTGTYEQYF. CDR3 bases: TGTGCCAGCAGCACCGGGACAGGGACCTACGAGCAGTACTTC.

This clonotype was counted between two and nine times. The chain uses TRBV6-5 and TRBJ2-7; D might be TRBD1 (6 bases). With 6 bases removed from V and 5 bases from J, the gap between germline ends came to 23 bases. Looked up from germline, CDR1 is MNHEY and CDR2 is SVGAGI. The CDR3 length is 16 residues. The CDR3 spells CASSQMGSGEVDEQYF. The CDR3, as DNA: TGTGCCAGCAGCCAGATGGGGTCAGGGGAAGTCGACGAGCAGTACTTC.

A remark on this clonotype: Just one base apart from a much larger clone, this may be a read error. V is TRBV11-1 and J is TRBJ2-3; 7 nucleotides line up with TRBD1. The CDR3 runs to 15 residues. Germline values: CDR1 SGHAT, CDR2 FQDESV (reference sequence). J gave up 2 bases and V 1 base, and 3 bases lay outside the gene matches. CDR3 in amino acids: CASSLEGAVTDTQYF. The CDR3 bases are TGTGCCAGCAGCTTAGAGGGGGCGGTCACAGATACGCAGTATTTT.

This chain joins TRBV5-6 and TRBJ2-7; 13 positions agree with TRBD2. Per germline, CDR1 SGHDT and CDR2 YYEEEE. The V gene end was trimmed by 4 bases and the J gene end by 0 bases; junction bases not matched to a gene: 7. CDR3 length: 17 residues. The CDR3 region has the DNA TGTGCCAGCAGCCGGACTAGCGGGGGCCTAAGCTCCTACGAGCAGTACGTC. This sequence encodes CASSRTSGGLSSYEQYV.

This rearrangement joins TRBV7-6 to TRBJ1-5; possible D gene TRBD1, 5 bases. The germline V and J ends were trimmed by 3 bases and 0 bases, with 9 bases remaining between them. Looked up from germline, CDR1 is SGHVS and CDR2 is FNYEAQ. The CDR3 has 15 residues. In nucleotides, the CDR3 is TGTGCCAGCAGCTTCGGGGCGGTTAGCAATCAGCCCCAGCATTTT. It specifies CASSFGAVSNQPQHF.

The chain couples TRBV5-6 to TRBJ2-2; D is unclear. From germline, CDR1 is SGHDT and CDR2 YYEEEE. The CDR3 is made up of 14 amino acids. Deletions cut 0 bases from V and 6 bases from J, with 9 bases between. The DNA for the CDR3 is TGTGCCAGCAGCTTGGGACATCTCCCCGGGGAGCTGTTTTTT. Its translation: CASSLGHLPGELFF.

The chain has TRBV15 and TRBJ2-3; D may be TRBD1 or TRBD2 (6 bases each). The CDR3 sequence is 15 residues long. Germline V CDR1 and CDR2: LNHNV, YYDKDF (reference sequence). V gave up 8 bases and J gave up 1 base, with 16 bases separating them. As DNA, the CDR3 is TGTGCCACCTCCTCGAGGGGGGATGGCACAGATACGCAGTATTTT. Protein: CATSSRGDGTDTQYF. Supplemented by reference TRBV15 and TRBJ2-3, the full variable domain reads DAMVIQNPRYQVTQFGKPVTLSCSQTLNHNVMYWYQQKSSQAPKLLFHYYDKDFNNEADTPDNFQSRRPNTSFCFLDIRSPGLGDTAMYLCATSSRGDGTDTQYFGPGTRLTVL.

The gene calls are TRBV19 and TRBJ1-1; no clear D gene. The germline gives CDR1 LNHDA, CDR2 SQIVND (reference sequence). The V and J ends lost 4 bases and 0 bases respectively, with 6 bases between them. This CDR3 region has 13 residues. The DNA of the CDR3 is TGTGCCAGTAGTAATATCTTGAACACTGAAGCTTTCTTT. It is translated as CASSNILNTEAFF.

The chain links TRBV7-8 to TRBJ2-1; D gene ambiguous. This CDR3 is built from 15 residues. Germline loops: CDR1 SGHVS, CDR2 FQNEAQ. Trimming pared 5 bases from V and 0 bases from J, leaving 11 bases between. The chain's CDR3 is CASSLINSSYNEQFF. For the CDR3, the DNA is TGTGCCAGCAGCCTAATAAACAGCTCCTACAATGAGCAGTTCTTC.